The 31 T cell receptor beta chains in this list originate from one sample, sequenced in a study of blood T cell repertoires in COVID-19. Libraries were prepared by immunoSEQ multiplex PCR; TCRdb keeps only in-frame clonotypes and omits some of them. The table lists over 50,000 clones, 70% to 90% of them singletons. The sample comprised peripheral blood. Receptor source: a man between 65 and 85 years old with active COVID-19.

V and J are TRBV11-2 and TRBJ2-1; D remains ambiguous. Germline V lookup: CDR1 SGHAT, CDR2 FQNNGV. V lost 4 bases to trimming and J lost 10 bases, with 14 bases between them. This CDR3 region has 13 residues. In DNA form, the CDR3 reads TGTGCCAGCAGCTCTAACCTCCCCAGGGAGCAGTTCTTC. Amino acids: CASSSNLPREQFF.

The chain is built from TRBV2 and TRBJ2-7, with D possibly TRBD1 on 6 matching bases. The CDR3 has 13 amino acids. V was trimmed by 1 base and J by 8 bases, leaving 12 bases between them. Germline V gene data show CDR1 as SNHLY and CDR2 as FYNNEI. CDR3 residues: CASSEVTGQKQYF. CDR3 in DNA: TGTGCCAGCAGTGAAGTAACAGGGCAGAAGCAGTACTTC.

This chain uses TRBV5-6 with TRBJ2-1, with 11 bases matching TRBD2. Germline-derived CDR1 and CDR2 are SGHDT and YYEEEE. Trimming at V came to 5 bases and at J to 9 bases, leaving 4 bases not matched to a gene. The CDR3 has 13 residues. As DNA, the CDR3 is TGTGCCAGCAGAAATAGCGGGGGGGCTGAGCAGTTCTTC. Translation: CASRNSGGAEQFF.

This clone was counted once. V usage is TRBV7-9 and J usage is TRBJ1-5; no definite D call. Germline V gene lookup returns CDR1 SEHNR and CDR2 FQNEAQ (reference sequence). The V end was cut by 0 bases, the J end by 6 bases, with 6 bases between. The CDR3 is 13 amino acids. As DNA, the CDR3 is TGTGCCAGCAGCTTAGCGCTAAGTCAGCCCCAGCATTTT. Protein product: CASSLALSQPQHF.

The chain is built from TRBV7-2 and TRBJ1-2, with a weak D call TRBD1 (5 bases). Trimming pared 4 bases from V and 7 bases from J, leaving 25 bases between. Germline CDR1 reads SGHTA; CDR2 reads FQGNSA. This CDR3 is 17 amino acids long. The CDR3 loop reads CASSSAGQGTLLTGYTF. CDR3 bases: TGTGCCAGCAGCTCGGCCGGCCAGGGTACCTTACTAACTGGCTACACCTTC.

The chain uses TRBV7-2 and TRBJ2-5; 7 bases line up with TRBD2. The germline gives CDR1 SGHTA, CDR2 FQGNSA. The CDR3 runs 16 residues. With 1 base clipped from V and 5 bases from J, the junction kept 10 bases outside the gene matches. This CDR3 reads CASSLVPAGTTETQYF. Written as DNA, the CDR3 is TGTGCCAGCAGCTTAGTCCCGGCAGGGACTACGGAGACCCAGTACTTC. Full variable domain (outside the CDR3, taken from reference TRBV7-2 and TRBJ2-5): GAGVSQSPSNKVTEKGKDVELRCDPISGHTALYWYRQSLGQGLEFLIYFQGNSAPDKSGLPSDRFSAERTGGSVSTLTIQRTQQEDSAVYLCASSLVPAGTTETQYFGPGTRLLVL.

This clone was counted only a few times. The V call is TRBV4-3, the J call TRBJ1-1; the match to TRBD1 covers 10 bases. Germline lookup yields CDR1 LGHNA and CDR2 YSLEER. The CDR3 covers 14 residues. With V trimmed by 5 bases and J by 1 base, 1 base remained unmatched. The DNA for the CDR3 is TGCGCCAGCAGCTGGGACAGGGGGAACACTGAAGCTTTCTTT. This gives the protein CASSWDRGNTEAFF.

This chain uses TRBV6-2 or TRBV6-3 with TRBJ1-3; D remains ambiguous. V lost 2 bases, J lost 4 bases, and 12 bases lay in between. CDR3 length equals 15 residues. The germline V gene encodes CDR1 MNHEY and CDR2 SVGEGT. CDR3 residues: CASSYAQPGGNTIYF. CDR3 coding DNA: TGTGCCAGCAGTTACGCCCAGCCGGGAGGAAACACCATATATTTT.

This clone was observed once. The genes are TRBV19 and TRBJ2-3; D might be TRBD2 (7 bases). CDR3 length: 15 amino acids. The germline V gene has CDR1 LNHDA and CDR2 SQIVND (reference sequence). The V gene lost 1 base and the J gene lost 6 bases, with 14 bases spanning the gap. The chain's CDR3 is CASSIVVGGADTQYF. In DNA, the CDR3 is TGTGCCAGTAGTATAGTCGTAGGGGGGGCGGATACGCAGTATTTT.

Points on this clone: A read error may account for a junction end that differs from germline. The chain links TRBV7-7 to TRBJ2-7; 10 bases match TRBD1. Germline CDR1 and CDR2: SSHAT and FNYEAQ (reference sequence). This CDR3 is 15 amino acids long. CDR3 protein: CASSLEPGQGYEQYF. In DNA, the CDR3 is TGTGCTAGCAGCTTAGAACCGGGACAGGGGTACGAGCAGTACTTC.

A single count supports this clone. The J gene is TRBJ2-7, the V gene TRBV18; 9 bases are shared with TRBD1. The trim removed 2 bases at V and 7 bases at J, leaving 9 bases unmatched. CDR3 size: 15 residues. CDR1 is KGHSH, CDR2 LQKENI, per germline. The CDR3 DNA reads TGTGCCAGCTCACCATTTACAGGACAGGGGAGTGAGCAGTACTTC. Protein: CASSPFTGQGSEQYF.

V is TRBV3-1 (or the pseudogene TRBV3-2) and J is TRBJ2-1, with TRBD1 as a possible D gene (6 bases). The CDR3 contains 15 residues. V dropped 0 bases and J dropped 2 bases, with 8 bases sitting between them. Per germline, CDR1 LGHDT and CDR2 YNNKEL (reference sequence). CDR3 in amino acids: CASSQEQGTYNEQFF. CDR3 in DNA: TGTGCCAGCAGCCAAGAGCAGGGGACCTACAATGAGCAGTTCTTC.

The J gene is TRBJ1-6, the V gene TRBV11-2; D is uncertain. This CDR3 comprises 14 residues. Between the trimmed V and J ends, which lost 6 bases and 10 bases, there was a span of 16 bases. Germline lookup yields CDR1 SGHAT and CDR2 FQNNGV. The CDR3, as DNA: TGTGCCAGCAGACGGGAGACTGGAGGGTCACCCCTCCACTTT. Residues: CASRRETGGSPLHF. Based on the CDR3 plus reference TRBV11-2 and TRBJ1-6, the full variable domain is EAGVAQSPRYKIIEKRQSVAFWCNPISGHATLYWYQQILGQGPKLLIQFQNNGVVDDSQLPKDRFSAERLKGVDSTLKIQPAKLEDSAVYLCASRRETGGSPLHFGNGTRLTVT.

This clone was observed once. This chain joins TRBV23-1 and TRBJ2-5; 9 bases map to TRBD1. TRBV23-1 is known as an ORF, though its function is uncertain. The CDR3 spans 18 residues. Trimming took 2 bases from V and 5 from J; bases not matched to a gene: 15. This CDR3 reads CASSQARTGAPMVETQYF. CDR3 coding DNA: TGCGCCAGCAGTCAAGCAAGGACAGGGGCCCCGATGGTGGAGACCCAGTACTTC.

This chain joins TRBV18 and TRBJ2-3; 9 bases align to TRBD1. The J segment lost 2 bases and the V segment lost 3 bases, leaving 9 bases of the junction unmatched. The CDR3 contains 17 residues. Germline V gives CDR1 KGHSH, CDR2 LQKENI. The DNA for the CDR3 is TGTGCCAGCTCACCCTCTCCGGGACAGGGTTCCACAGATACGCAGTATTTT. It encodes CASSPSPGQGSTDTQYF.

This clone showed up just a few times. This sequence joins TRBV2 and TRBJ1-2; TRBD1 might be the D (5 bases). The CDR3 has 12 residues. The germline CDR1 and CDR2 sequences are SNHLY and FYNNEI. V lost 7 bases, J lost 5 bases, and 11 bases lay in between. CDR3 sequence (DNA): TGTGCCAGCAACCGAGACAGTTATGGCTACACCTTC. Protein: CASNRDSYGYTF.

This chain links TRBV11-1 with TRBJ1-1; weak D call: TRBD1 (5 bases). The germline V and J ends were trimmed by 1 base and 0 bases, with 9 bases remaining between them. Germline loops: CDR1 SGHAT, CDR2 FQDESV (reference sequence). There are 15 residues in the CDR3. CDR3 in DNA: TGTGCCAGCAGCTTAGGGGGCTGGATGAACACTGAAGCTTTCTTT. It translates to CASSLGGWMNTEAFF.

This clone was counted only a few times. The rearrangement links TRBV6-2 or TRBV6-3 to TRBJ2-7; 10 bases match TRBD1. The CDR3 runs 16 residues. Trimming at V came to 4 bases and at J to 4 bases, leaving 10 bases not matched to a gene. Germline CDR1 and CDR2: MNHEY and SVGEGT. For the CDR3, the DNA is TGTGCCAGCAGTTTCGACAGGGGGCGAAATCAGTACGAGCAGTACTTC. Protein sequence: CASSFDRGRNQYEQYF.

This clone was recorded a few times. The genes are TRBV7-2 and TRBJ2-3; D is perhaps TRBD2 (6 bases). Deletions cut 7 bases from V and 1 base from J, with 21 bases between. CDR3 length equals 17 residues. Germline V gene lookup returns CDR1 SGHTA and CDR2 FQGNSA. The CDR3 sequence: CASIAFPGGAGTDTQYF. In nucleotides, the CDR3 is TGTGCCAGCATCGCGTTCCCCGGAGGGGCGGGCACAGATACGCAGTATTTT.

CDR3 nucleotides: TGTGCCAGTAGTATAGATGCCCGGTTACAGGTGAACACTGAAGCTTTCTTT. This encodes CASSIDARLQVNTEAFF. The chain is built from TRBV19 and TRBJ1-1, with a possible D match to TRBD1 (5 bases). CDR1 and CDR2 from the germline V gene are LNHDA and SQIVND (reference sequence). V lost 0 bases to trimming and J lost 0 bases, with 14 bases between them. This CDR3 comprises 17 residues. Drawing the rest from reference TRBV19 and TRBJ1-1, the complete variable domain is DGGITQSPKYLFRKEGQNVTLSCEQNLNHDAMYWYRQDPGQGLRLIYYSQIVNDFQKGDIAEGYSVSREKKESFPLTVTSAQKNPTAFYLCASSIDARLQVNTEAFFGQGTRLTVV.

V and J are TRBV18 and TRBJ1-1; 9 bases map to TRBD1. The length of the CDR3 is 17 residues. CDR1 KGHSH and CDR2 LQKENI come from the germline V gene. V gave up 6 bases and J gave up 0 bases; unmatched junction bases: 11. CDR3 nucleotides: TGTGCCAGCTCCCCTTTGGACAGGGGCAACTTGAACACTGAAGCTTTCTTT. Translation gives CASSPLDRGNLNTEAFF. The full variable domain, with the rest looked up from reference TRBV18 and TRBJ1-1, is NAGVMQNPRHLVRRRGQEARLRCSPMKGHSHVYWYRQLPEEGLKFMVYLQKENIIDESGMPKERFSAEFPKEGPSILRIQQVVRGDSAAYFCASSPLDRGNLNTEAFFGQGTRLTVV.

This clone was seen a single time. The V and J genes are TRBV7-3 and TRBJ2-5, with D perhaps TRBD2 (7 bases). The CDR3 loop spans 15 amino acids. Germline assignment: CDR1 SGHTA and CDR2 FQGTGA. V shed 4 bases and J shed 5 bases, with 17 bases lying between them. The CDR3 is CASSSRPGGRETQYF. CDR3 nucleotides: TGTGCCAGCAGCTCCCGCCCGGGGGGCAGGGAGACCCAGTACTTC.

This chain uses TRBV6-4 with TRBJ2-1, with 7 bases lining up with TRBD2. The CDR3 runs to 15 residues. The V and J ends lost 5 bases and 8 bases, in that order; junction bases with no gene match: 12. In germline, CDR1 is MRHNA, CDR2 SNTAGT. The CDR3 region is CASSTTAAGRDEQFF. The CDR3 DNA sequence: TGTGCCAGCAGTACGACTGCAGCGGGGCGGGATGAGCAGTTCTTC.

V usage is TRBV5-4 and J usage is TRBJ1-1, with 8 nucleotides matching TRBD1. The CDR3 is made up of 15 amino acids. Looked up from germline, CDR1 is SGHNT and CDR2 is YYREEE (reference sequence). The V segment lost 4 bases and the J segment 3 bases; nucleotides outside the gene matches: 8. The DNA of the CDR3 is TGTGCCAGCAGCACCCCCAGGGGGCCGGACACTGAAGCTTTCTTT. It specifies CASSTPRGPDTEAFF.

V is TRBV5-1 and J is TRBJ1-2; D is possibly TRBD1 (6 bases). The CDR3 covers 15 residues. V was cut by 1 base and J by 6 bases, with 16 bases left in between. CDR1 and CDR2 from the germline V gene are SGHRS and YFSETQ. Here the CDR3 reads CASSLFGGLMDGYTF. The CDR3, as DNA: TGCGCCAGCAGCTTGTTCGGGGGGCTGATGGATGGCTACACCTTC.

The V gene is TRBV6-5, the J gene TRBJ2-5; the match to TRBD2 covers 7 bases. The CDR3 is 15 residues long. V gave up 1 base and J gave up 5 bases; unmatched junction bases: 7. The germline V gene encodes CDR1 MNHEY and CDR2 SVGAGI. CDR3 sequence reads: CASSYLGRDGETQYF. The CDR3 coding sequence is TGTGCCAGCAGTTACTTGGGGAGGGATGGGGAGACCCAGTACTTC.

V is TRBV3-1 (or the pseudogene TRBV3-2) and J is TRBJ2-1; 8 bases map to TRBD2. With V trimmed by 2 bases and J by 9 bases, 12 bases remained unmatched. Germline V gene data show CDR1 as LGHDT and CDR2 as YNNKEL (reference sequence). There are 16 residues in the CDR3. This CDR3 reads CASSQRTGGPLGEQFF. The CDR3 nucleotides read TGTGCCAGCAGCCAAAGGACGGGGGGGCCTCTAGGTGAGCAGTTCTTC.

This rearrangement joins TRBV9 to TRBJ1-3; a possible D gene is TRBD1 (6 bases). Per germline, CDR1 SGDLS and CDR2 YYNGEE. The V end was cut by 3 bases, the J end by 2 bases, with 9 bases between. This CDR3 contains 14 residues. CDR3 coding DNA: TGTGCCAGCAGCGACCGACAGGCTGGAAACACCATATATTTT. Amino acids: CASSDRQAGNTIYF.

The rearrangement joins TRBV24-1 to TRBJ2-5; no clear D. V shed 2 bases and J shed 5 bases, with 8 bases lying between them. The CDR3 is 13 amino acids. The germline V gene has CDR1 KGHDR and CDR2 SFDVKD. CDR3 residues: CATSDSRRETQYF. DNA of the CDR3: TGTGCCACCAGTGATTCTCGCCGGGAGACCCAGTACTTC.

This chain links TRBV7-2 with TRBJ1-4; tentatively, D is TRBD1 (5 bases). The V end lost 3 bases, the J end lost 8 bases, and 16 bases lay between the germline ends. Germline V gene data show CDR1 as SGHTA and CDR2 as FQGNSA. The CDR3 is 15 residues long. The CDR3 spells CASSFGGGFGEKLFF. The CDR3 DNA reads TGTGCCAGCAGCTTCGGGGGGGGATTCGGCGAAAAACTGTTTTTT.

The chain carries TRBV6-5 and TRBJ2-2, with a weak D call TRBD2 (5 bases). Germline values: CDR1 MNHEY, CDR2 SVGAGI. This CDR3 has 14 residues. Trimming removed 2 bases at V and 5 bases at J, with 9 bases between. CDR3 DNA: TGTGCCAGCAGTTACACGGGGAGTACCGGGGAGCTGTTTTTT. Residues: CASSYTGSTGELFF.